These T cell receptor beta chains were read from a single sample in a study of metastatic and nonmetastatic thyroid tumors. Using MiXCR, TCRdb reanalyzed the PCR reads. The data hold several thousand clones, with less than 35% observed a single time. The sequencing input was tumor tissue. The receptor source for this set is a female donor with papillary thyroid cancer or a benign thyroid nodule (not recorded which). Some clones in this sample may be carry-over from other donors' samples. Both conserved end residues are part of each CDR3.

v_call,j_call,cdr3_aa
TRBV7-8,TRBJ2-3,CASSLGLAGDVLNTQYF
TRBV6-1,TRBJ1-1,CASSEAQSLRTEAFF
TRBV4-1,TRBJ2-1,CASLGLAGGPYNEQFF
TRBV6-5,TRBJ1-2,CASSYGEGGYTF
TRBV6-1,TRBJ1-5,CASSEDRYSNQPQHF
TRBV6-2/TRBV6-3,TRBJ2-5,CASSYQGGATETQYF
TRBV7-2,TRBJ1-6,CASKDRTGSSPLHF
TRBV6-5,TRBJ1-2,CASSYSDTRGYTF
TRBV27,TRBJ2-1,CASSGTSGSLYNEQFF
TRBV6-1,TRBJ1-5,CATAPSRGASQHF
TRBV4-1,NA,CASSQTGGLSNEQFF
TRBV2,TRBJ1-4,CAIRPETGLNEKLFF
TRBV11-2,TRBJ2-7,CASSFRVGEQYF
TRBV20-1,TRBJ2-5,CSARLSTDPRETQYF
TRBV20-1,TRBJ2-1,CSASQRLLNEQFF
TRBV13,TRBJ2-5,CASSLGSPRGQETQYF
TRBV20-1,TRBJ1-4,CSARWPASGGVEKLFF
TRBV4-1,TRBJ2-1,CASSQATGLGYSEQFF
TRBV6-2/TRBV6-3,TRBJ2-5,CASSLPLRGQETQYF
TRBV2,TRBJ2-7,CASSAYLGDEQYF
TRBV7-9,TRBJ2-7,CASSLWEGEQYF
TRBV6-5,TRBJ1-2,CASSYPIVAGYTF
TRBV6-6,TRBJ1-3,CASSYSGRGVDTIYF
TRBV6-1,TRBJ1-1,CATLDGSRNTEAFF
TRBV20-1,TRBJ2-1,CSASTSGRSSYNEQFF
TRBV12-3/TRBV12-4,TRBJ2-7,CASSRTGYEQYF
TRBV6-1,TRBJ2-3,CASSEPPTGPSTDTQYF
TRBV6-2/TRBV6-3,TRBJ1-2,CASSLANYGYTF
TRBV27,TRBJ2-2,CASSERAQNTGELFF
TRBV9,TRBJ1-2,CASSVDGRGGRTFFGYTF
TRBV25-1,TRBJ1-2,CASSDGLGRSYGYTF
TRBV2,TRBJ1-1,CASTRSNTEAFF
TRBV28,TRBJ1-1,CASISPRVTEAFF
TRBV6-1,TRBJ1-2,CASSEVSYYGYTF
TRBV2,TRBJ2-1,CASSESSGRANEQFF
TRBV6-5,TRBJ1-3,CASSYSVTSGNTIYF
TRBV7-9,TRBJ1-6,CASRNRGPLHF
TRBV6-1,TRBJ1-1,CASNPTGSDAEALF
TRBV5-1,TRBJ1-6,CASSPTGTHNSPLHF
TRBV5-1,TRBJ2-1,CASSFGSTNNEQFF
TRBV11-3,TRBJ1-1,CASSQQGGHTEAFF
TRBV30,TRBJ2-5,CAWSWGTPGETQYF
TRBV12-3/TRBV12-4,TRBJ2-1,CASSLGTASYNEQFF
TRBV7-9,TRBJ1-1,CASSFLEWGPEAFF
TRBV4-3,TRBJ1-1,CASSPQTHDAEAFF
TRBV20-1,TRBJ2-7,CSARDSQQYF
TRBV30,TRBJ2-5,CAWRPPGETQYF
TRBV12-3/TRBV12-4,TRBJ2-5,CASGENGSQETQYF
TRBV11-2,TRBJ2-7,CASSLAYEQYF
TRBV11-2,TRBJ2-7,CASSLETLSTVPSEQYF
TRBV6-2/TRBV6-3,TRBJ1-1,CASSYSRDPIEAFF
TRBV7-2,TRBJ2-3,CASSPRDRDTQYF
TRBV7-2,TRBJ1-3,CASSPNTGRGNTIYF
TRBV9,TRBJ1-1,CASSVGGTGGNTEAFF